These 3 T cell receptor beta chains came from one sample sequenced in a study of T cell repertoires in cytomegalovirus infection. Their specific antigens are unknown. TCRdb fed the reads into MiXCR, producing one record per CDR3 protein. The sample has some 350,000 distinct CDR3 sequences; about 35% are singletons. Sequenced material: cultured PBMCs, taken from culture after CMV antigen stimulation. These receptors were obtained from a human donor in good health (CMV status not recorded). Some clones in this sample may be carry-over from other donors' samples.

The V gene is TRBV5-1, the J gene TRBJ2-5; D is uncertain. Germline V gene data show CDR1 as SGHRS and CDR2 as YFSETQ. This CDR3 has 15 amino acids. V gave up 1 base and J gave up 0 bases, with 10 bases separating them. The CDR3: CASSLSPSNQETQYF. The CDR3 bases are TGCGCCAGCAGCTTGAGCCCTTCCAACCAAGAGACCCAGTACTTC.

J is TRBJ2-3 and V is TRBV20-1; perhaps TRBD2 as D (7 bases). The CDR3 runs to 14 residues. CDR1 is DFQATT, CDR2 SNEGSKA, per germline (reference sequence). Trimming took 0 bases from V and 6 from J, leaving 13 bases between them. This CDR3 is CSARDLGGADTQYF. The CDR3 DNA is TGCAGTGCTAGAGATCTGGGGGGGGCCGATACGCAGTATTTT.

J is TRBJ1-2 and V is TRBV4-3; tentatively, D is TRBD1 (5 bases). The CDR3 extends over 15 amino acids. Looked up from germline, CDR1 is LGHNA and CDR2 is YSLEER. Trimming left V 1 base short and J 1 base short, with 10 bases between. CDR3 coding DNA: TGCGCCAGCAGCCAAGCATTGGGGGGTAACTATGGCTACACCTTC. It specifies CASSQALGGNYGYTF.